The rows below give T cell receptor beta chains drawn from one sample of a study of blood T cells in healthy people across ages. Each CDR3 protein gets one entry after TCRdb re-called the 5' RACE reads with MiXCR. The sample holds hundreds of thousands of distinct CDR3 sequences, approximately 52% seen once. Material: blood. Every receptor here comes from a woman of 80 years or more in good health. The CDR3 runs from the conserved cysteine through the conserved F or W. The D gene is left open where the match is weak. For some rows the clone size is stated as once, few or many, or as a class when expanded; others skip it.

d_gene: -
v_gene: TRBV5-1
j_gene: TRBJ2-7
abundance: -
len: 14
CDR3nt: TGCGCCAGCAGCTTACAGGGCACCGTTTACGAGCAGTACTTC
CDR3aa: CASSLQGTVYEQYF

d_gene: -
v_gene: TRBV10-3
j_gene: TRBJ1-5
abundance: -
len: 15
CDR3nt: TGTGCCATCAGTGAGCGATCCGCCGGGAATCAGCCCCAGCATTTT
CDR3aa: CAISERSAGNQPQHF

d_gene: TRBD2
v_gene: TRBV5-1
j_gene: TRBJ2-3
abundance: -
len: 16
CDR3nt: TGCGCCAGCAGCTTGGCCCTCAGCGGGGGTGTAGATACGCAGTATTTT
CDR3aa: CASSLALSGGVDTQYF

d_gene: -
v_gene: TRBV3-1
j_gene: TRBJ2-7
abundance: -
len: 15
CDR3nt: TGTGCCTGCAGCCAGAACGTCTACCCCTTCTACGAGCAGTACTTC
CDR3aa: CACSQNVYPFYEQYF

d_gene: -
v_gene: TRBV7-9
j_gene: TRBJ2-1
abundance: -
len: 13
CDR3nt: TGTGCCAGCAGCTGGGACAGCGGGAATGAGCAGTTCTTC
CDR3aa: CASSWDSGNEQFF

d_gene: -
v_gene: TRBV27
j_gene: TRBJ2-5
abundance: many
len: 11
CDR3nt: TGTGCCAACCGAAGGGGGAAGACCCAGTACTTC
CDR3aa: CANRRGKTQYF

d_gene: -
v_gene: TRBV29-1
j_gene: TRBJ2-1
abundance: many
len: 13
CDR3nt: TGCAGCGTTGAAGATCAGGTGGGGGATGAGCAGTTCTTC
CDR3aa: CSVEDQVGDEQFF

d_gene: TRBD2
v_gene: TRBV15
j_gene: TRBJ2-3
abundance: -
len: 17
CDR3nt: TGTGCCACCAGCAGAGATCTAGGCGGGGGGGGCACAGATACGCAGTATTTT
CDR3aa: CATSRDLGGGGTDTQYF

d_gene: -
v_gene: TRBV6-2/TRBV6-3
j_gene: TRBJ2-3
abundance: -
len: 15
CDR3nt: TGTGCCAGCAGTTCCGGGCTGTCCTCAGTGGATACGCAGTATTTT
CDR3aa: CASSSGLSSVDTQYF

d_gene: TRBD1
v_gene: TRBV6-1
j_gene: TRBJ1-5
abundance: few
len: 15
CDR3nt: TGTGCCAGCAGTGACCCCGGGACAGCTAATCAGCCCCAGCATTTT
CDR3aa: CASSDPGTANQPQHF

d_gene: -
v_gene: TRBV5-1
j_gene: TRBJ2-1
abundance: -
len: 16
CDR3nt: TGCGCCAGCAGCTTGGTACCGGGGGCCACCTACAATGAGCAGTTCTTC
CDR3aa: CASSLVPGATYNEQFF

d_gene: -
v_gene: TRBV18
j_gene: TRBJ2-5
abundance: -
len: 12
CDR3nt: TGTGCCAGCTCATCCCAAGAGAAAACCCAGTACTTC
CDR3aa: CASSSQEKTQYF

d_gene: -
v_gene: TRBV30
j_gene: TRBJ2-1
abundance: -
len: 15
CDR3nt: TGTGCCTGGAGTCGAGGGGGGGCCGGTAAAGATGAGCAGTTCTTC
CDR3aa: CAWSRGGAGKDEQFF

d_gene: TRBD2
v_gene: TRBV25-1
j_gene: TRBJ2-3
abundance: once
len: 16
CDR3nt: TGTGCCAGCAGTGACTCTAGCGGGGAAGGCACAGATACGCAGTATTTT
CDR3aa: CASSDSSGEGTDTQYF

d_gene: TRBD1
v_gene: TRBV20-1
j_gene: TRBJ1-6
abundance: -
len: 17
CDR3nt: TGCAGTGCTAGGACCGGGGGACAGGGGGTAACGCATTCACCCCTCCACTTT
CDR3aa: CSARTGGQGVTHSPLHF

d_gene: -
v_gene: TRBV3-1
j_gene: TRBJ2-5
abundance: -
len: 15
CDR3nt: TGTGCCAGCAGCCAAGAGGGAAGATGGGGGGAGACCCAGTACTTC
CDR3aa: CASSQEGRWGETQYF

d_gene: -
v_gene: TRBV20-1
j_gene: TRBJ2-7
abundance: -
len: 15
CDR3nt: TGCAGTGCCCCCCCCACCCCGCCGTCCAAATACGAGCAGTACTTC
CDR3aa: CSAPPTPPSKYEQYF

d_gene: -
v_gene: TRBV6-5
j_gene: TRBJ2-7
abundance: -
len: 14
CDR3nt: TGTGCCAGCAGATCTAGGAGCACCCTCTACGAGCAGTACTTC
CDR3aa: CASRSRSTLYEQYF

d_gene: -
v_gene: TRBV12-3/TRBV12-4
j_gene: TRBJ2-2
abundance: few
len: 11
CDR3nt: TGTGCCAGCACCTACGCCGGGGAGCTGTTTTTT
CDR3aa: CASTYAGELFF

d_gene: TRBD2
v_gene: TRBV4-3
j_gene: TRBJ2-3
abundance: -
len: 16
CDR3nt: TGCGCCAGCAGCCAAGAAGGGGCTAGCGGGGCGGTATTACAGTATTTT
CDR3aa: CASSQEGASGAVLQYF

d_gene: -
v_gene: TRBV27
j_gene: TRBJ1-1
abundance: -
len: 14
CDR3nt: TGTGCCAGCACCTCGGGAGTAGGGGGAACTGAAGCTTTCTTT
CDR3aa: CASTSGVGGTEAFF

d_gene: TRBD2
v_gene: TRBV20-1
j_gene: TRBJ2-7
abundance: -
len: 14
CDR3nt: TGCAGTGCCCCCCGGGGAGGGGCCGGTTACGAGCAGTACTTC
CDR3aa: CSAPRGGAGYEQYF

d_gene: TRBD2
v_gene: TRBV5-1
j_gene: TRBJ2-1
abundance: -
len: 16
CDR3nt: TGCGCCTGCAGCACACACGGACGAGCGGGAGACCCTGAGCAGTTCTTC
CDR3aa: CACSTHGRAGDPEQFF

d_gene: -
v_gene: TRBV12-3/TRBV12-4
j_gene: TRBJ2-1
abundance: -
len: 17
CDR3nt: TGTGCCAGCAGTCCGGTTGGGGCGGGGCCCCCCTACAATGAGCAGTTCTTC
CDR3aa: CASSPVGAGPPYNEQFF

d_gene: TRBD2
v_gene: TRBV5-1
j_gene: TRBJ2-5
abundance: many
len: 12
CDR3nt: TGCGCCACTAGCGGGGCTCAAGAGACCCAGTACTTC
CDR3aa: CATSGAQETQYF

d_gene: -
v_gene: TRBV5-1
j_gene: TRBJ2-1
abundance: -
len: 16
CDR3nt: TGCGCCAGCAGCCCTTGGGGGGACTTAATAGACAATGAGCAGTTCTTC
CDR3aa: CASSPWGDLIDNEQFF

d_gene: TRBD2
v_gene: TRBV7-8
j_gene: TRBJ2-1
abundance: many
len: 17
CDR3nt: TGTGCCAGCACCCTAAGGGGTAGCGGGGAGGTAAACAATGAGCAGTTCTTC
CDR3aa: CASTLRGSGEVNNEQFF

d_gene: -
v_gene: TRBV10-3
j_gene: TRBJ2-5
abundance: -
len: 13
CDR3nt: TGTGCCATCAAGGGCAGGGGAGTCGATGAGCAGTACTTC
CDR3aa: CAIKGRGVDEQYF

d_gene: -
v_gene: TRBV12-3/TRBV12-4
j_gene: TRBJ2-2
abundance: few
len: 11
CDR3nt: TGTGCCAGCCAATGGGCCGGGGAGCTGTTTTTT
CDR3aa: CASQWAGELFF

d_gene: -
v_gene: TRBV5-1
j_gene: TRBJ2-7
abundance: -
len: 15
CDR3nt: TGCGCCAGCAGCTTAGAACGACTAAAACGGGAAGAGCAGTACTTC
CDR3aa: CASSLERLKREEQYF

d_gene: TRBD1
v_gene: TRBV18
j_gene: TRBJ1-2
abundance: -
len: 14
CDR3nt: TGTGCCAGCTCCCCCGGGACAGGGGTCGAGAGCTACACCTTC
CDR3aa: CASSPGTGVESYTF

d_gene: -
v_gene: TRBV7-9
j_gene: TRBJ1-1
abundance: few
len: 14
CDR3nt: TGTGCCAGCAGCCGGGACACGGGGAGGACTGAAGCTTTCTTT
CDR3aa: CASSRDTGRTEAFF

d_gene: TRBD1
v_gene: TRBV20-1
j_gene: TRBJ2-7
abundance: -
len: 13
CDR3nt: TGCAGTGCTACGACAGGGTCCTCCTACGAGCAGTACTTC
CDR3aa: CSATTGSSYEQYF

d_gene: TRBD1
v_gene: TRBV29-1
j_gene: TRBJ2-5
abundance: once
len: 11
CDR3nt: TGCAGCGGGACAGGCTCCCTGGGGCAGTACTTC
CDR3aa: CSGTGSLGQYF

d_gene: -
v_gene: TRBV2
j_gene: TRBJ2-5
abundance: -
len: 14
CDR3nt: TGTGCCAGCAGTGAGAGGGCTTACCAAGAGACCCAGTCCTTC
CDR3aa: CASSERAYQETQSF

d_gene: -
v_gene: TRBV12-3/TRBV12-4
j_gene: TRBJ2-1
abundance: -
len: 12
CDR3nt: TGTGCCAGCAGAGGACTAACCAATGGGCAGTTCTTC
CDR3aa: CASRGLTNGQFF

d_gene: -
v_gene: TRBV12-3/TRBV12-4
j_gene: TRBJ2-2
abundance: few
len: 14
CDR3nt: TGTGCCAGCTCAAGGACAGAGAACACCGGGGAGCTGTTTTTT
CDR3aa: CASSRTENTGELFF

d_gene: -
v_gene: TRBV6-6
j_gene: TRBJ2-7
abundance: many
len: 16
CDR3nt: TGTGCCAGCAGTTACCGCACCATTATGAACACCTACGAGCAGTACTTC
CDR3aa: CASSYRTIMNTYEQYF

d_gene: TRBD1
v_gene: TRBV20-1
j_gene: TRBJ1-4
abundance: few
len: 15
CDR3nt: TGCAGTGCTAGAGAGGGGACAGGGGCTAATGAAAAACTGTTTTTT
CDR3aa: CSAREGTGANEKLFF

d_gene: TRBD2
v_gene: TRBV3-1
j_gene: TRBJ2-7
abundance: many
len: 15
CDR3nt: TGTGCCAGCAGCCCTTGGGCTAGCGGGAGAGACGAGCAGTACTTC
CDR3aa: CASSPWASGRDEQYF

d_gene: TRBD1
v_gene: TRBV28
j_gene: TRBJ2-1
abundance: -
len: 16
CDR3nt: TGTGCCAGCAATTCGCCGACCGGGACAGGGAACAATGAGCAGTTCTTC
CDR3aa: CASNSPTGTGNNEQFF

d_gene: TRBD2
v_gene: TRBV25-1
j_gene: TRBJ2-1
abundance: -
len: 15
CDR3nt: TGTGCCAGCAGTGATCTAGCGGGGGGCTACAATGAGCAGTTCTTC
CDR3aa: CASSDLAGGYNEQFF

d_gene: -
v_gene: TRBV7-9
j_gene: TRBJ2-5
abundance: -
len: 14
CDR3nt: TGTGCCAGCAGCTCCTGGACCCCCCAAGAGACCCAGTACTTC
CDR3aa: CASSSWTPQETQYF

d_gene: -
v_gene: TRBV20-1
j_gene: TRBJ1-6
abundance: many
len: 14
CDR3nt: TGCAGTGCTAGTGCGGGGGCTAAGGATTCACCCCTCCACTTT
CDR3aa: CSASAGAKDSPLHF

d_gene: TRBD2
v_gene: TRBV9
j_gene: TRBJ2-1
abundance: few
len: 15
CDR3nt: TGTGCCAGCAGCGAGACGGTTAGCGGGGGCAGGGAGCAGTTCTTC
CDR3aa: CASSETVSGGREQFF

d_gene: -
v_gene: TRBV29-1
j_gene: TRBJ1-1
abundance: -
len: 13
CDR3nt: TGCAGCGTTGACCCCACAGGGAATTCTGAAGCTTTCTTT
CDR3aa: CSVDPTGNSEAFF

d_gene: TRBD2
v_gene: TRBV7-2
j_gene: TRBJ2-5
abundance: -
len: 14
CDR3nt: TGTGCCAGCAGCTCTAGCGGGTTGGGGGAGACCCAGTACTTC
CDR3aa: CASSSSGLGETQYF

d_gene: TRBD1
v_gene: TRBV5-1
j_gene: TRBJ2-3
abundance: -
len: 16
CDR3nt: TGCGCCAGCAGCGTACCGACAGGGGGCGGTCCAGATACGCAGTATTTT
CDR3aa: CASSVPTGGGPDTQYF

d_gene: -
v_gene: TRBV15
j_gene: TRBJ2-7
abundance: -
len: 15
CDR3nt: TGTGCCACCAGCAGAATGAGGGGACCCCTCTACGAGCAGTACTTC
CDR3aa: CATSRMRGPLYEQYF

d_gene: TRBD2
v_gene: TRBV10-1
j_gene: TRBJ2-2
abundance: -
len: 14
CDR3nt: TGCGCCAGCAGTGGCGGGAGTAATACCGGGGAGCTGTTTTTT
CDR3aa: CASSGGSNTGELFF

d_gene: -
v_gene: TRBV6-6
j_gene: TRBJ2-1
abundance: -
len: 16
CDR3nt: TGTGCCAGCAGTTACTCGACTCAAGTTCCCTACAATGAGCAGTTCTTC
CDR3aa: CASSYSTQVPYNEQFF

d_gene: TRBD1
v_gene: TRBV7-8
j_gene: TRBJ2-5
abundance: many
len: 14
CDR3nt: TGTGCCAGCAGCATTGACAGGGGCCAAGAGACCCAGTACTTC
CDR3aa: CASSIDRGQETQYF

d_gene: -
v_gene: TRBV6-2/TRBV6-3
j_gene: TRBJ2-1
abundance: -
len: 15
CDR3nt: TGTGCCAGCAGTTACTCGATCGGGGGTCGTGATGAGCAGTTCTTC
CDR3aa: CASSYSIGGRDEQFF